These 7 T cell receptor beta chains were all obtained from the same sample, sequenced in a study of beta chain features in type 1 diabetes. Study conclusions and caveats: Within each of all four CD4+ subsets, Type 1 diabetes patients had TCRB CDR3s that were moderately but significantly shorter.

cDNA synthesis used the whole RNA isolate, giving expressed TCRB sequences. Assay: immunoSEQ multiplex PCR; the TCRdb copy retains only in-frame clones and omits some. The sample comprises over 600,000 clones, over 10% of which are singletons, and about 0.11% rests with the top ten. These receptors have no identified antigens. The sample consisted of naive CD4+ T cells from blood. These receptors originate from a man younger than 40 with type 1 diabetes.

J is TRBJ1-2 and V is TRBV30, with 10 nucleotides matching TRBD1. Germline V lookup: CDR1 GTSNPN, CDR2 SVGIG (reference sequence). V lost 5 bases, J lost 7 bases, and 7 bases stayed unmatched. CDR3 length: 13 residues. CDR3 DNA sequence: TGTGCCTGGGGGGGACAGGGGCTTCGTGGCTACACCTTC. Protein product: CAWGGQGLRGYTF.

Only a few counts were recorded for this clone. The rearrangement uses TRBV29-1 and TRBJ2-6; D is undetermined. The CDR3 loop spans 15 amino acids. V dropped 3 bases and J dropped 0 bases, with 9 bases sitting between them. Per the germline V gene, CDR1 is SQVTM and CDR2 is ANQGSEA. Written as DNA, the CDR3 is TGCAGCGTTGATTACGCTAGCTCTGGGGCCAACGTCCTGACTTTC. It is translated as CSVDYASSGANVLTF.

This clone has just a few counts. The rearrangement links TRBV5-1 to TRBJ2-3; maybe TRBD1 (5 bases). V was clipped by 2 bases and J by 5 bases, with 21 bases between them. The CDR3 extends over 17 amino acids. Germline CDR1 SGHRS, CDR2 YFSETQ. This CDR3 is CASSLLPDSFQKDTQYF. DNA for the CDR3: TGCGCCAGCAGCTTATTGCCCGACAGCTTCCAGAAAGATACGCAGTATTTT.

This sequence joins TRBV5-4 and TRBJ1-2; 9 bases are shared with TRBD1. CDR3 length: 15 amino acids. Losses at the gene ends were 4 bases for V and 4 bases for J; bases not matched to a gene: 8. Per the germline V gene, CDR1 is SGHNT and CDR2 is YYREEE (reference sequence). The CDR3 DNA reads TGTGCCAGCAGCGCGTCCGGGACAGGGACCTATGGCTACACCTTC. It yields the protein CASSASGTGTYGYTF.

This clone was seen once. The chain couples TRBV27 to TRBJ2-2; TRBD1 matches at 9 bases. This CDR3 has 17 residues. Germline loops: CDR1 MNHEY, CDR2 SMNVEV (reference sequence). The V segment lost 5 bases and the J segment 4 bases; nucleotides outside the gene matches: 11. CDR3 region: CASSRLYRGRSTGELFF. The CDR3 DNA sequence: TGTGCCAGCAGTCGATTATACAGGGGGCGAAGCACCGGGGAGCTGTTTTTT.

This clone was counted only a few times. The chain couples TRBV14 to TRBJ2-2; no definite D call. Deletions cut 1 base from V and 4 bases from J, with 1 base between. The CDR3 is made up of 12 amino acids. CDR1 is SGHDN and CDR2 is FVKESK in the germline V gene. CDR3 residues: CASSQVTGELFF. DNA of the CDR3: TGTGCCAGCAGCCAAGTCACCGGGGAGCTGTTTTTT.

The chain is built from TRBV11-2 and TRBJ2-4; D is uncertain. Trimming pared 5 bases from V and 1 base from J, leaving 9 bases between. There are 14 residues in the CDR3. CDR1 and CDR2 (germline): SGHAT, FQNNGV. The CDR3 bases are TGTGCCAGCAGCCTGGGGTTTGCCAAAAACATTCAGTACTTC. Amino acid sequence: CASSLGFAKNIQYF. The full variable domain, with the rest looked up from reference TRBV11-2 and TRBJ2-4, is EAGVAQSPRYKIIEKRQSVAFWCNPISGHATLYWYQQILGQGPKLLIQFQNNGVVDDSQLPKDRFSAERLKGVDSTLKIQPAKLEDSAVYLCASSLGFAKNIQYFGAGTRLSVL.